This is a list of T cell receptor beta chains from one sample in a study of shared clonotypes between healthy human individuals. Some clones are missing from TCRdb's copy, which holds only in-frame ones; the method was immunoSEQ multiplex PCR. The sample shows millions of clones, about 92% of them seen only once. The sample consisted of naive CD4+ T cells from PBMCs. These receptors were obtained from a man aged 18 to 35 in good health. Some clones in this sample may be carry-over from other donors' samples. Both conserved end residues are trimmed from each CDR3.

V,CDR3
TRBV7-8,ASSQGWQSSEKLF
TRBV9,ASSVAGHEAYNEQF
TRBV5-1,ASREDPSSYNEQF
TRBV5-5,ASSLRLVATNEKLF
TRBV9,ASSVGLAGAYNEQF
TRBV18,ASSLGTGETQY
TRBV15,ATSLDRSGEKLF
TRBV12-5,ASGLGIAVSSYNEQF
TRBV7-9,ASSLDAFSSYEQY
TRBV9,ASSQTVAGGGTDTQY
TRBV7-7,ASSTGQANNEQF
TRBV6-1,ASRWGGAPDTQY
TRBV27,ASSLSPTGYGYT
TRBV28,ASSLVASGRYNEQF
TRBV18,ASSPPTVYEQY
TRBV28,ASSWQGALFEY
TRBV6-4,ASRDREGTEAF
TRBV7-9,ASSLGRGVLNLHEQY
TRBV2,ASSDRGPDQPQH
TRBV14,ASSQAIFGELF
TRBV28,ASSSSDGWRGDETQY
TRBV2,ASREGGRDSDTQY
TRBV6-5,ASSQGGGVGTEAF
TRBV10-3,ASSLAGAYEQY
TRBV9,ASSVDTSGSRNEQF
TRBV6-1,ASRAGRLNTEAF
TRBV11-3,ASSSDRDTEAF
TRBV6-6,ASSYGEGLGNQPQH
TRBV5-1,ASSLELGSEQY
TRBV4-1,ASRATLLNTEAF
TRBV28,ASREGTPEKLF
TRBV9,ASSGSWNTEAF
TRBV2,ASRATHNTEAF
TRBV18,ASSPGLAANTGELF
TRBV5-1,ASSSLGPRASGELF
TRBV28,ASSLQGALKEKLF
TRBV5-1,ASSLGTSGYTDTQY
TRBV28,ASSGPSGRSVEQY
TRBV14,ASSHGSRYGYT
TRBV28,ASSPLRSFLGAGMNTEAF
TRBV9,ASSPTRGLAGFEQY
TRBV5-8,ASSLASHKQGRNEKLF
TRBV6-6,ASSSPGKQY
TRBV15,ATSVRTATWPQH
TRBV6-1,ASTTGRAVYGYT
TRBV28,ASSLARDLYEQY
TRBV6-4,ASRADTYNEQF
TRBV29-1,SVNDGTGAYTEAF
TRBV9,ASSVAGWNNEQF
TRBV7-2,ASSRDATSGNTIY
TRBV5-6,ASSLVPQGHYEQY